The T cell receptor beta chain under discussion was sequenced for a study of cytomegalovirus exposure and HLA in healthy donors. Study-wide context: The 120 validation repertoires were produced on the same platform as the roughly 700 repertoires of the first cohort. This was reported in a later analysis.

By sample fraction, this clone is medium-sized. Its antigen is still unknown. Study results and caveats: Researchers catalogued over 150 TCR beta chains as cytomegalovirus-associated.

The CDR3 consists of 15 residues. Per the germline V gene, CDR1 is MNHNS and CDR2 is SASEGT. J lost 4 bases, V lost 7 bases, and 12 bases had no gene match. The 120-subject validation cohort, separate from the roughly 700-subject first cohort, included the donors. Clones were read by immunoSEQ multiplex PCR, and TCRdb kept only the in-frame ones, dropping some. The sample holds around 130,000 clones, nearly 90% seen once. Material for sequencing was PBMCs. This TCR was sampled from a man younger than 45 in good health and CMV-seronegative. The V and J genes are TRBV6-1 and TRBJ1-2; 7 nucleotides match TRBD1. CDR3 nucleotides: TGTGCCAGCACCCCCGACAGGGATATCCTCTATGGCTACACCTTC. Encoded protein: CASTPDRDILYGYTF.